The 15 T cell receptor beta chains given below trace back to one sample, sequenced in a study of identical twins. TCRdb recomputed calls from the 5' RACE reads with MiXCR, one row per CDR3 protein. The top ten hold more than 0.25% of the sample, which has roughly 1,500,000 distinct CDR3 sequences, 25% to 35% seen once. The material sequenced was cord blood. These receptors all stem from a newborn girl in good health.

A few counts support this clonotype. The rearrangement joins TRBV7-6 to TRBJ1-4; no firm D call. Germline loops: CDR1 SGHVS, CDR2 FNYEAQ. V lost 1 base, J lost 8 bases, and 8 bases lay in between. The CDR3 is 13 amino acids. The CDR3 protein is CASSLVVSEKLFF. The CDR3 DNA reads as TGTGCCAGCAGCTTAGTGGTATCGGAAAAACTGTTTTTT.

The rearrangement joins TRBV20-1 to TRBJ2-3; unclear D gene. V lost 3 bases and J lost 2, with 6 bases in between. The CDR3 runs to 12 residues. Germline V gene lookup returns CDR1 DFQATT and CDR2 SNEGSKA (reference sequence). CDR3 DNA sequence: TGCAGTGCTAGGCCCCCCACAGATACGCAGTATTTT. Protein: CSARPPTDTQYF.

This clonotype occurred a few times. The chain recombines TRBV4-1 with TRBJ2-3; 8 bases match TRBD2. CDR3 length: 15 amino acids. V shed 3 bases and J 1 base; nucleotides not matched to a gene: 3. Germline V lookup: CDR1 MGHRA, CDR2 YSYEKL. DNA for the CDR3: TGCGCCAGCAGCCAGAAGCGGGGGCGCACAGATACGCAGTATTTT. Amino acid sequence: CASSQKRGRTDTQYF.

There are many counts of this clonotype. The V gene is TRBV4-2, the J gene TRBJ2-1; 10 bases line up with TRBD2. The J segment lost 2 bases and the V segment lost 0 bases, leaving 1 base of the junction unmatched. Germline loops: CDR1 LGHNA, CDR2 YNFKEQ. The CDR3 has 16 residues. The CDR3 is CASSQESGGAYNEQFF. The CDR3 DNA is TGTGCCAGCAGCCAAGAGAGCGGGGGGGCCTACAATGAGCAGTTCTTC.

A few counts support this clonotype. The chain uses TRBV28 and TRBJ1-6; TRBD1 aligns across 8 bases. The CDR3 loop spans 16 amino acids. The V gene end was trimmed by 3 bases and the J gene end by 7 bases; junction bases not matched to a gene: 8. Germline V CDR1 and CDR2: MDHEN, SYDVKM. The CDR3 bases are TGTGCCAGCAGTTTCTCAAGGACAGGGTGGAATTCACCCCTCCACTTT. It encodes CASSFSRTGWNSPLHF. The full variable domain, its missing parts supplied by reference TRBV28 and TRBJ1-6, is DVKVTQSSRYLVKRTGEKVFLECVQDMDHENMFWYRQDPGLGLRLIYFSYDVKMKEKGDIPEGYSVSREKKERFSLILESASTNQTSMYLCASSFSRTGWNSPLHFGNGTRLTVT.

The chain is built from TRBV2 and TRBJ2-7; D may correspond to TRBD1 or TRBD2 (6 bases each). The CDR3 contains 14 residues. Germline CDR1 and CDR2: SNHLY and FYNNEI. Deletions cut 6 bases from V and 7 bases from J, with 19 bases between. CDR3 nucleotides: TGTGCCAGCAGGATACAGGGACTCCCCCGGGAGCAGTACTTC. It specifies CASRIQGLPREQYF.

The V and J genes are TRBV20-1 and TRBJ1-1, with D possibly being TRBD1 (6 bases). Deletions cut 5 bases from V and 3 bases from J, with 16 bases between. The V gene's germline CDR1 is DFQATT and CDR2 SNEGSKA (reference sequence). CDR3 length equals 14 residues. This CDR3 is CSALTGGRDTEAFF. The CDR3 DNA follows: TGCAGTGCTTTGACAGGTGGTAGGGACACTGAAGCTTTCTTT.

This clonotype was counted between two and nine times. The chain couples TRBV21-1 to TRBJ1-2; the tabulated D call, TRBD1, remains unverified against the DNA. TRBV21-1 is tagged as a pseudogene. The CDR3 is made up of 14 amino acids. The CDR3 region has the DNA TGTGCCAGCAACCGGACAGTTGGCTTTTATGGCTACACCTTC. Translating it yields CASNRTVGFYGYTF.

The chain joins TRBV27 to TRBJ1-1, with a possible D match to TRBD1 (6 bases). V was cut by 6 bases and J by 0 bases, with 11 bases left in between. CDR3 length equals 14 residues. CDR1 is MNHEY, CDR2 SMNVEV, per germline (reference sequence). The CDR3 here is CASRRQALNTEAFF. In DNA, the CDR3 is TGTGCCAGCAGGAGACAGGCCTTGAACACTGAAGCTTTCTTT.

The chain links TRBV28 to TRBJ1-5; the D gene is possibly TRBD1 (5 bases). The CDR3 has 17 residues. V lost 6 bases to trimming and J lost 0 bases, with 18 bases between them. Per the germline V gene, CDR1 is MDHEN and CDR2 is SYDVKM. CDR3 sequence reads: CASSTAIRQYSNQPQHF. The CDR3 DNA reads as TGTGCCAGCAGCACCGCGATCCGACAGTATAGCAATCAGCCCCAGCATTTT. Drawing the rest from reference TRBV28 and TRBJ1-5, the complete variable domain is DVKVTQSSRYLVKRTGEKVFLECVQDMDHENMFWYRQDPGLGLRLIYFSYDVKMKEKGDIPEGYSVSREKKERFSLILESASTNQTSMYLCASSTAIRQYSNQPQHFGDGTRLSIL.

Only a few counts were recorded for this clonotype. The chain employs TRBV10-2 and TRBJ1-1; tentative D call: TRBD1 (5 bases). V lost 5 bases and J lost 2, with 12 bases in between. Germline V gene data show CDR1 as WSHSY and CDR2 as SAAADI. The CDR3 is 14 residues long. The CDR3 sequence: CASSQPGPNTEAFF. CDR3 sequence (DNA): TGCGCCAGCAGTCAGCCGGGGCCTAACACTGAAGCTTTCTTT.

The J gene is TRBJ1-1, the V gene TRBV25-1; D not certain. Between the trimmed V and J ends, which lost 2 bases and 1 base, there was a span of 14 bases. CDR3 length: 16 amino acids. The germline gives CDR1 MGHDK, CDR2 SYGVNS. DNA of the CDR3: TGTGCCAGCAGTGAACACAGTAGCCTTTCGAACACTGAAGCTTTCTTT. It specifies CASSEHSSLSNTEAFF.

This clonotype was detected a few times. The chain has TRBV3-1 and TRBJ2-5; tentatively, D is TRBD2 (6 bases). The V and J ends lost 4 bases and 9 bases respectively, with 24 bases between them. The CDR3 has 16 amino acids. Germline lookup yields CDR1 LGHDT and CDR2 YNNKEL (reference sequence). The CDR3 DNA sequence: TGTGCCAGCAGCCTTCGGGACGTTCGACTAGTTGGGGCCCAGTACTTC. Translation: CASSLRDVRLVGAQYF.

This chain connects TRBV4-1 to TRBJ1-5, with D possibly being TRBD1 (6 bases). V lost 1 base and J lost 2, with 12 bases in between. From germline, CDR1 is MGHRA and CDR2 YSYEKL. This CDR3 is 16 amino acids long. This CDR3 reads CASSQVSGAGNQPQHF. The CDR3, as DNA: TGCGCCAGCAGCCAAGTTTCAGGGGCGGGCAATCAGCCCCAGCATTTT.

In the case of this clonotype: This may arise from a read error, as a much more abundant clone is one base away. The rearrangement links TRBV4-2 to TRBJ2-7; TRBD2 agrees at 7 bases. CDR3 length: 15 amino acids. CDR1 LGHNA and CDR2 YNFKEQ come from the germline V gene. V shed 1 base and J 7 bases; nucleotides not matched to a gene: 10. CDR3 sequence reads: CASSQAGGRNYEQYF. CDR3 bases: TGTGCCAGCAGCCAAGCGGGAGGTCGCAATTATGAGCAGTACTTC.